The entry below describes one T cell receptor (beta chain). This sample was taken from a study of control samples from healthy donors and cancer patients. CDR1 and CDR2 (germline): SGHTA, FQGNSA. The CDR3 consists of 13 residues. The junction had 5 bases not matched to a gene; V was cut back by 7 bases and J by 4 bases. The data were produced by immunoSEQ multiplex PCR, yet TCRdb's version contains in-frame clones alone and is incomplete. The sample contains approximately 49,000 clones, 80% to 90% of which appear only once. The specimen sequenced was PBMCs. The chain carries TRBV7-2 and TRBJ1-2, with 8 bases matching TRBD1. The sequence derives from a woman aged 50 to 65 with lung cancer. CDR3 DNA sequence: TGTGCCAGCACCAGACAGGGGAGCTATGGCTACACCTTC. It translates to CASTRQGSYGYTF.